Below, one T cell receptor beta chain is given with its context. Antigen unknown. In germline, CDR1 is MDHEN, CDR2 SYDVKM. This CDR3 is built from 13 residues. No DNA is given; TCRdb re-called the 5' RACE reads and lists each CDR3 protein once. The sample includes roughly 160,000 distinct CDR3 sequences. This sample is drawn from a study of T cells expressing NK-cell markers. Points from the study as a whole: Dominant NKG2C+ clonotype frequencies of 1.0-7.0% of CD8+ T cells were measured in about 6 donors.

This chain links TRBV28 with TRBJ2-1; TCRdb gives TRBD2 as the D gene, but with no DNA this cannot be confirmed. Sample: blood T cells: a sorted CD56 or NKG2C T cell subset, CD4+ or CD8+ T cells, or bulk PBMC T cells (not recorded which). This clonotype originated in a man aged 18-69 years in good health. Here the CDR3 reads CASSLEERNEQFF.